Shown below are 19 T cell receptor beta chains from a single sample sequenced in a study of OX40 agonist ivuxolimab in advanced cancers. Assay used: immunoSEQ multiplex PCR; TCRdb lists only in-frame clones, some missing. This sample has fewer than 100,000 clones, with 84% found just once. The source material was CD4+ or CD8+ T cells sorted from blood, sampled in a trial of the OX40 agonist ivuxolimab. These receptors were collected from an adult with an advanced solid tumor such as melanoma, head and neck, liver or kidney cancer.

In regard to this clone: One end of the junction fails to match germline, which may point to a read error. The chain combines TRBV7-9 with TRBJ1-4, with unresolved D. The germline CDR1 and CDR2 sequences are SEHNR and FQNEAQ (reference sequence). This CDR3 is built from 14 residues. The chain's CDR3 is CASSFRAPNEKLFF. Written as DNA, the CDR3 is TGTGCCAGCAGCTTTAGGGCCCCTAACGAAAAACTGTTTTTT.

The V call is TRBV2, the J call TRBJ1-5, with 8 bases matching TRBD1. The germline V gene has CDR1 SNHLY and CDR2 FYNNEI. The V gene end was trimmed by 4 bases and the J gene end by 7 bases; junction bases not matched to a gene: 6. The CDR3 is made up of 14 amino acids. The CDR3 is CASSGTGQGQPQHF. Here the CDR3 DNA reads TGTGCCAGCAGTGGGACAGGGCAAGGACAGCCCCAGCATTTT.

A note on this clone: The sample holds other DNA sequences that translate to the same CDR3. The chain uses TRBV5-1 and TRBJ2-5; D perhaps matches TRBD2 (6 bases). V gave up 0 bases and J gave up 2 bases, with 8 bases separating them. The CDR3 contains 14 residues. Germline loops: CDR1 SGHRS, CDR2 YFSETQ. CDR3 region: CASSLGAGQETQYF. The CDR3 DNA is TGCGCCAGCAGCTTGGGTGCGGGGCAAGAGACCCAGTACTTC.

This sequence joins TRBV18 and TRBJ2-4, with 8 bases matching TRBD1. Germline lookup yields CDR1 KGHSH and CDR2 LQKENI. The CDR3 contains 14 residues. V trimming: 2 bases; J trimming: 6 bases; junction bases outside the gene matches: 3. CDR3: CASSPETGGNIQYF. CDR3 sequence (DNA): TGTGCCAGCTCACCAGAAACAGGGGGAAACATTCAGTACTTC.

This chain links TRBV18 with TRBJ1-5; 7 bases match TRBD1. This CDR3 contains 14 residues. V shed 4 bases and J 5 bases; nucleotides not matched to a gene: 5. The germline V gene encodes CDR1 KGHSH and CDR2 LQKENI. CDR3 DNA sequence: TGTGCCAGCTCACTACTTGGACAGGATCAGCCCCAGCATTTT. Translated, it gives CASSLLGQDQPQHF.

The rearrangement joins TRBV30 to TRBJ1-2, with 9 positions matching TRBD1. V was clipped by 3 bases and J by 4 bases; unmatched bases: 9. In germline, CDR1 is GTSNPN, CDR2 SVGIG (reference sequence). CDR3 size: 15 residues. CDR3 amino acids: CAWRTRDRVGYGYTF. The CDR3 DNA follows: TGTGCCTGGAGGACGAGGGACAGGGTTGGCTATGGCTACACCTTC.

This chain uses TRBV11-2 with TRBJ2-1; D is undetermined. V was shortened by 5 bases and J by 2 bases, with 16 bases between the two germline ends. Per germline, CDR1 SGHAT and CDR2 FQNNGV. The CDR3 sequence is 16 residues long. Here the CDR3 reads CASSRPGQTPYNEQFF. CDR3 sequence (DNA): TGTGCCAGCAGCCGACCGGGTCAGACCCCCTACAATGAGCAGTTCTTC. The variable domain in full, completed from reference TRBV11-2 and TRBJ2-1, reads EAGVAQSPRYKIIEKRQSVAFWCNPISGHATLYWYQQILGQGPKLLIQFQNNGVVDDSQLPKDRFSAERLKGVDSTLKIQPAKLEDSAVYLCASSRPGQTPYNEQFFGPGTRLTVL.

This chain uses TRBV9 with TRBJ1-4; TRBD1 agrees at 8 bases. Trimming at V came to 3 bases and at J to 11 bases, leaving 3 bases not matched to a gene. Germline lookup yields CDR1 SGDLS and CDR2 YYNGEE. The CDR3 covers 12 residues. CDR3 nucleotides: TGTGCCAGCAGCGCCCGACAGGGGAAACTGTTTTTT. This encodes CASSARQGKLFF.

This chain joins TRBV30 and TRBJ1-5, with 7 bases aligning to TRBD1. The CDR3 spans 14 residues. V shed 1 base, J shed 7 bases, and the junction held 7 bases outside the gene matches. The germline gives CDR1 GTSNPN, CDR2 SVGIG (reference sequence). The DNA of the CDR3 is TGTGCCTGGAGTGATTTCACAGGGGAACAGCCCCAGCATTTT. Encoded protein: CAWSDFTGEQPQHF. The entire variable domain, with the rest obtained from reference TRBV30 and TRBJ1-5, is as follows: SQTIHQWPATLVQPVGSPLSLECTVEGTSNPNLYWYRQAAGRGLQLLFYSVGIGQISSEVPQNLSASRPQDRQFILSSKKLLLSDSGFYLCAWSDFTGEQPQHFGDGTRLSIL.

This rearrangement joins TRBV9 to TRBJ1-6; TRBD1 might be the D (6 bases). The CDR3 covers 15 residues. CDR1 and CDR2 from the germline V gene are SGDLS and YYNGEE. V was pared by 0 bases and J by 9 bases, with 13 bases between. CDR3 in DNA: TGTGCCAGCAGCGTAGATTCACAGGGACGTTCACCCCTCCACTTT. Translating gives CASSVDSQGRSPLHF.

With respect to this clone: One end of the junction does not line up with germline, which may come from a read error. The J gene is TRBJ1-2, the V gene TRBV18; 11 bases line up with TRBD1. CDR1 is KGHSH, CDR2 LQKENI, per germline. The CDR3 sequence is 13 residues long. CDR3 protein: CASYPRDRGNLAF. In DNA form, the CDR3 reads TGTGCCAGCTACCCGCGGGACAGGGGGAATTTAGCCTTC.

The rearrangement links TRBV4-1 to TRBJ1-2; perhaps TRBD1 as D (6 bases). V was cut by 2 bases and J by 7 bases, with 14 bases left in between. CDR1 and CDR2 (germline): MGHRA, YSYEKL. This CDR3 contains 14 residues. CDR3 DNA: TGCGCCAGCAGCCAAATCAACACAGGGCTTGGCTACACCTTC. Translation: CASSQINTGLGYTF.

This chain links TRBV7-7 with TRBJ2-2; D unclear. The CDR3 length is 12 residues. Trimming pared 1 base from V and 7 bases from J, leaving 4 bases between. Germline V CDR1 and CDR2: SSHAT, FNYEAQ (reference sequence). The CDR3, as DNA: TGTGCCAGCAGCTTAGATGGCGGGGAGCTGTTTTTT. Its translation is CASSLDGGELFF.

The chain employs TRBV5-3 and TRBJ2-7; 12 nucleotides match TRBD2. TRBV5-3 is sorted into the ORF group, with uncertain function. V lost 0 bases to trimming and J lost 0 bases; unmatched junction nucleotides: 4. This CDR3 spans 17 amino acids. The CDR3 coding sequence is TGTGCCAGAAGCTTGGAGCTAGCGGGAGGGTACTCCTACGAGCAGTACTTC. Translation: CARSLELAGGYSYEQYF.

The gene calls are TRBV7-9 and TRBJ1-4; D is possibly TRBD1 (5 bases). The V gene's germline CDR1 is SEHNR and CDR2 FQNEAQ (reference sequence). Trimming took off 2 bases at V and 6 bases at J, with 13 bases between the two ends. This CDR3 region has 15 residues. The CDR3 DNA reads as TGTGCCAGCAGCTTAAACCAGGGTTCGGATGAAAAACTGTTTTTT. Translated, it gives CASSLNQGSDEKLFF. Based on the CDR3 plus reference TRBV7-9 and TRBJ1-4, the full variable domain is DTGVSQNPRHKITKRGQNVTFRCDPISEHNRLYWYRQTLGQGPEFLTYFQNEAQLEKSRLLSDRFSAERPKGSFSTLEIQRTEQGDSAMYLCASSLNQGSDEKLFFGSGTQLSVL.

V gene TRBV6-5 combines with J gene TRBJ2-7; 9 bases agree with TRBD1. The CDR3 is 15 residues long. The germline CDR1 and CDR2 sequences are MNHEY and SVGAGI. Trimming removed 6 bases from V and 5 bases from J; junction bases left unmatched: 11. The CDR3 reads CASSLGTGKGDEQYV. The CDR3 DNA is TGTGCCAGCAGCCTCGGGACAGGGAAAGGCGACGAGCAGTACGTC.

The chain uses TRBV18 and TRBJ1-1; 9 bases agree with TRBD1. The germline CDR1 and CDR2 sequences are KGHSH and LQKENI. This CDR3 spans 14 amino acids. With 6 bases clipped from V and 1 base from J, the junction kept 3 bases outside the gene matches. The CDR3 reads CASSWDRENTEAFF. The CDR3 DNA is TGTGCCAGCTCTTGGGACAGGGAGAACACTGAAGCTTTCTTT.

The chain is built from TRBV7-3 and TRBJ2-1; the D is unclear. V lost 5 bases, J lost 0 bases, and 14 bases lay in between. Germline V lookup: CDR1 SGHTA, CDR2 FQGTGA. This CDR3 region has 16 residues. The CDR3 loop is CASSPQPDLSYNEQFF. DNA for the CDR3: TGTGCCAGCAGCCCCCAGCCGGACCTCTCCTACAATGAGCAGTTCTTC.

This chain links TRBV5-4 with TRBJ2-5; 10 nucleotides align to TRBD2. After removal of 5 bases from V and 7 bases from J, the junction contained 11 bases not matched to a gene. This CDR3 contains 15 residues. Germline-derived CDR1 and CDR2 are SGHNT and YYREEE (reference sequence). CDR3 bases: TGTGCCAGCAGGGATACTAGCGGGGCCCCCAGGACCCAGTACTTC. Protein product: CASRDTSGAPRTQYF.